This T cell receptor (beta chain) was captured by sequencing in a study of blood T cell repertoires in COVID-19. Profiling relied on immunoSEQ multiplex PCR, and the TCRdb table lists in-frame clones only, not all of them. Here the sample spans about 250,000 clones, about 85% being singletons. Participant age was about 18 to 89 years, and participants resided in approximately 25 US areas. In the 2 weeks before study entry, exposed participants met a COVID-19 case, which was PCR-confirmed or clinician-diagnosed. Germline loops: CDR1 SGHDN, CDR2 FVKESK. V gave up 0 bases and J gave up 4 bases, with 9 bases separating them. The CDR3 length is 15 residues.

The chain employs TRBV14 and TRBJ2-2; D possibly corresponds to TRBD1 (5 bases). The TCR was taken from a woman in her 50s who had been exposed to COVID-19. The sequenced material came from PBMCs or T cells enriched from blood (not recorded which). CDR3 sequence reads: CASSQDQGGTGELFF. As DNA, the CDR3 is TGTGCCAGCAGCCAAGATCAGGGCGGCACCGGGGAGCTGTTTTTT.